Given below is one T cell receptor beta chain in context. The data derive from a study of shared clonotypes between healthy human individuals. Germline V gene lookup returns CDR1 MDHEN and CDR2 SYDVKM. The CDR3 is 15 residues long. The trim removed 3 bases at V and 9 bases at J, leaving 14 bases unmatched. Some 30,000 T cell genomes, or roughly 200 ng DNA, went into the sorted-subset replicate PCRs. Method: immunoSEQ multiplex PCR; TCRdb's copy keeps in-frame clones and lacks some. The sample shows about 710,000 clones, 60% to 75% of them seen only once. Only Caucasian adults living in Nashville, Tennessee made up the donor group. The study separated CD4+ cells into CD45RA+ naive and CD45RA-negative memory subsets.

Sequencing input: memory CD4+ T cells sorted from blood. As to subset: CD45RA-negative fraction. J is TRBJ2-7 and V is TRBV28; TRBD2 matches 7 bases. The clonotype was recovered from a woman aged 25 to 39 in good health. CDR3 nucleotide sequence: TGTGCCAGCAGTTTGACTAGCCCGACACTCTCAGGGCAGTACTTC. Protein: CASSLTSPTLSGQYF.